One sample yielded the 12 T cell receptor beta chains listed below, sequenced in a study of control samples from healthy donors and cancer patients. The repertoire was sequenced with immunoSEQ multiplex PCR; TCRdb's copy has only in-frame clones and lacks some. Seen here are under 200,000 clones, around 90% observed once, and the top ten hold 0.68%. The sequencing input was blood. These receptors all come from a woman aged 25-40 years in good health.

The chain carries TRBV4-2 and TRBJ1-5; D might be TRBD1 (5 bases). The germline V and J ends were trimmed by 3 bases and 4 bases, with 16 bases remaining between them. Germline values: CDR1 LGHNA, CDR2 YNFKEQ. The CDR3 length is 16 residues. The CDR3 loop reads CASSHAEGGGNQPQHF. The CDR3 nucleotides read TGTGCCAGCAGCCACGCCGAGGGTGGGGGAAATCAGCCCCAGCATTTT.

This rearrangement joins TRBV14 to TRBJ2-7; TRBD1 aligns across 7 bases. Trimming removed 0 bases from V and 6 bases from J; junction bases left unmatched: 5. Germline CDR1 is SGHDN and CDR2 is FVKESK. The CDR3 totals 14 residues. CDR3 DNA sequence: TGTGCCAGCAGCCAAGATAGGGGGCGCGTCGAGCAGTACTTC. This codes for CASSQDRGRVEQYF.

The rearrangement links TRBV28 to TRBJ1-5, with D perhaps TRBD1 (5 bases). Germline V gene lookup returns CDR1 MDHEN and CDR2 SYDVKM. This CDR3 spans 15 amino acids. Trimming pared 5 bases from V and 0 bases from J, leaving 11 bases between. The CDR3 DNA reads as TGTGCCAGCAGTGGGGACTTAACTAGCAATCAGCCCCAGCATTTT. As protein: CASSGDLTSNQPQHF.

Notes on this clone: In the same sample, other DNA sequences code for this CDR3. Here the CDR3 reads CASSSLGQGAVGYTF. The CDR3 region has the DNA TGTGCCAGCAGTTCTCTGGGACAGGGGGCGGTTGGCTACACCTTC. J is TRBJ1-2 and V is TRBV28; 12 bases are shared with TRBD1. The V segment lost 4 bases and the J segment 7 bases; nucleotides outside the gene matches: 7. This CDR3 has 15 residues. Germline CDR1 MDHEN, CDR2 SYDVKM.

This chain links TRBV4-2 with TRBJ2-1, with TRBD2 matching over 9 bases. The CDR3 runs 16 residues. V was pared by 1 base and J by 6 bases, with 7 bases of the junction left unmatched. Germline V gene lookup returns CDR1 LGHNA and CDR2 YNFKEQ. The CDR3 DNA follows: TGTGCCAGCAGCCAAGCCCTAGCGGGAACCGGCAATGAGCAGTTCTTC. It codes for CASSQALAGTGNEQFF.

This chain connects TRBV10-3 to TRBJ1-5, with D possibly matching TRBD1 (6 bases). Germline CDR1 ENHRY, CDR2 SYGVKD. Trimming cost V 5 bases and J 6 bases, with 17 bases left between them. This CDR3 is built from 15 residues. CDR3 loop: CAISSVQGSGQPQHF. CDR3 nucleotide sequence: TGTGCCATCAGTTCCGTTCAGGGGTCGGGTCAGCCCCAGCATTTT.

This rearrangement joins TRBV11-2 to TRBJ1-2; 9 bases fit TRBD1. This CDR3 is 14 amino acids long. Germline V gives CDR1 SGHAT, CDR2 FQNNGV. After removal of 5 bases from V and 12 bases from J, the junction contained 13 bases not matched to a gene. This chain's CDR3 is CASSPRTGEYGHTF. The CDR3 nucleotides are TGTGCCAGCAGCCCACGGACAGGGGAGTACGGCCACACCTTC.

Here the CDR3 reads CASSEDGTWFDTQYF. The CDR3 nucleotides read TGTGCCAGCAGTGAAGATGGGACATGGTTCGATACGCAGTATTTT. The rearrangement joins TRBV6-1 to TRBJ2-3, with D tentatively TRBD1 (6 bases). Trimming cost V 1 base and J 6 bases, with 14 bases left between them. The germline V gene encodes CDR1 MNHNS and CDR2 SASEGT. This CDR3 is 15 amino acids long.

This sequence joins TRBV6-6 and TRBJ1-2; D remains ambiguous. Germline V gene sequence: CDR1 MNHNY, CDR2 SVGAGI (reference sequence). This CDR3 region has 12 residues. Between the trimmed V and J ends, which lost 6 bases and 0 bases, there was a span of 5 bases. CDR3 nucleotides: TGTGCCAGCAGGGGTCCTAACTATGGCTACACCTTC. Translated: CASRGPNYGYTF.

J is TRBJ1-2 and V is TRBV28; TRBD1 agrees at 7 bases. There are 13 residues in the CDR3. CDR1 and CDR2 from the germline V gene are MDHEN and SYDVKM. Germline trimming cut 3 bases from V and 6 bases from J; bases unmatched to any gene: 4. CDR3 sequence (DNA): TGTGCCAGCAGTTTGACAGGGACTGATGGCTACACCTTC. Encoded protein: CASSLTGTDGYTF.

The chain employs TRBV9 and TRBJ2-1, with 12 positions matching TRBD2. The CDR3 loop spans 16 amino acids. Germline V gene lookup returns CDR1 SGDLS and CDR2 YYNGEE. The V gene end was trimmed by 2 bases and the J gene end by 6 bases; junction bases not matched to a gene: 6. Here the CDR3 reads CASSVPPTSGSNEQFF. CDR3 coding DNA: TGTGCCAGCAGCGTCCCTCCGACTAGCGGGAGCAATGAGCAGTTCTTC.

In its sample, this clone was seen a few times. The CDR3, as DNA: TGTGCCAGCAGCCGACCGCAGGGAAGTCCCTACGAGCAGTACTTC. Translated: CASSRPQGSPYEQYF. J is TRBJ2-7 and V is TRBV25-1, with D tentatively TRBD1 (5 bases). V lost 6 bases, J lost 2 bases, and 17 bases lay in between. This CDR3 region has 15 residues. The V gene's germline CDR1 is MGHDK and CDR2 SYGVNS.